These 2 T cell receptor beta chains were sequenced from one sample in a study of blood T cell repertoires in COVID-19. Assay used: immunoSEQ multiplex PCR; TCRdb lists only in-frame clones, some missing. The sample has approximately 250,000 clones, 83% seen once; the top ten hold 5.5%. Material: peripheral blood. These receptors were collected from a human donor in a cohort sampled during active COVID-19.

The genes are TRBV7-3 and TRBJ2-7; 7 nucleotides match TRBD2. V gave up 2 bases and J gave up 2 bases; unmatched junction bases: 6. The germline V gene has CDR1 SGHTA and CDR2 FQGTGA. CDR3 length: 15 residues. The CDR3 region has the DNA TGTGCCAGCAGCTTAGGGGCTAGCGGCCCCTACGAGCAGTACTTC. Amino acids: CASSLGASGPYEQYF. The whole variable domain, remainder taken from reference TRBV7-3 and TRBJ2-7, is GAGVSQTPSNKVTEKGKYVELRCDPISGHTALYWYRQSLGQGPEFLIYFQGTGAADDSGLPNDRFFAVRPEGSVSTLKIQRTERGDSAVYLCASSLGASGPYEQYFGPGTRLTVT.

DNA of the CDR3: TGTGCCAGCTCCCCGGGACATAAGAACACTGAAGCTTTCTTT. Amino acid sequence: CASSPGHKNTEAFF. J is TRBJ1-1 and V is TRBV28, with D maybe TRBD1 (6 bases). Germline assignment: CDR1 MDHEN and CDR2 SYDVKM. CDR3 size: 14 residues. V was clipped by 8 bases and J by 1 base, with 14 bases between them.